This T cell receptor beta chain was found in a study of cytomegalovirus exposure and HLA in healthy donors. General study results and limits: CMV antigen specificity of a few CMV-associated chains was confirmed in vitro.

Comments on this clone: Its matching antigen is unknown.

The CDR3 covers 15 residues. CDR1 and CDR2 (germline): SGHDT, YYEEEE. V was trimmed by 1 base and J by 6 bases, leaving 17 bases between them. The PCR made use of 60 Vbeta and 13 Jbeta primers. Some clones are missing from TCRdb's copy, which holds only in-frame ones; the method was immunoSEQ multiplex PCR. The sample includes more than 60,000 clones. The gene calls are TRBV5-6 and TRBJ2-7; D remains unclear. The source material was PBMCs. This TCR was sampled from a boy between 10 and 17 years old in good health and CMV-seronegative. The CDR3 sequence: CASSLMERVPSEQYF. The CDR3 DNA reads TGTGCCAGCAGCTTGATGGAACGGGTCCCCAGCGAGCAGTACTTC.